Listed below are T cell receptor beta chains from one sample, sequenced in a study of graft-versus-host responses after intestinal transplantation. Here immunoSEQ multiplex PCR was the method, and the copy in TCRdb shows in-frame clones only, minus some. This sample carries around 100,000 clones, under 95% of them seen once, and the ten largest clones take more than 0.95%. The antigens for these receptors are not known. The input for sequencing was unstimulated CD8+ T cells sorted from spleen or lymph node cells, taken before intestinal transplant. These receptors came from a human donor who received an intestinal transplant. CDR3s include the opening cysteine and the closing phenylalanine or tryptophan. A D gene is named only where the DNA matches it firmly. Rows give clone size only sometimes, using once, few, many, or a class for an expanded clone.

clone_size: NA
v_call: TRBV25-1
cdr3_length: 15
d_call: TRBD1
j_call: TRBJ1-1
cdr3_nt: TGTGCCAGCGCGACAGGGGGGCGGATGAACACTGAAGCTTTCTTT
cdr3_aa: CASATGGRMNTEAFF

clone_size: NA
v_call: TRBV10-3
cdr3_length: 14
d_call: TRBD2
j_call: TRBJ2-1
cdr3_nt: TGTGCCACCGGGGGGACTAGCATCGGTAATGAGCAGTTCTTC
cdr3_aa: CATGGTSIGNEQFF

clone_size: NA
v_call: TRBV7-2
cdr3_length: 12
d_call: NA
j_call: TRBJ2-3
cdr3_nt: TGTGCCAGCAGCTTCGGCGGAGATACGCAGTATTTT
cdr3_aa: CASSFGGDTQYF

clone_size: NA
v_call: TRBV7-6
cdr3_length: 18
d_call: TRBD2
j_call: TRBJ2-1
cdr3_nt: TGTGCCAGCACCCTAGGGGAGGTAGCGGGGGGGTCCTACAATGAGCAGTTCTTC
cdr3_aa: CASTLGEVAGGSYNEQFF

clone_size: NA
v_call: TRBV19
cdr3_length: 15
d_call: TRBD1
j_call: TRBJ2-7
cdr3_nt: TGTGCCAGTAGTATTGGAGGACAGGGGGCCGGCGAGCAGTACTTC
cdr3_aa: CASSIGGQGAGEQYF

clone_size: NA
v_call: TRBV19
cdr3_length: 15
d_call: NA
j_call: TRBJ1-6
cdr3_nt: TGTGCCAGTAGTCCGGGGACGGCGGGAAATTCACCCCTCCACTTT
cdr3_aa: CASSPGTAGNSPLHF

clone_size: NA
v_call: TRBV4-1
cdr3_length: 15
d_call: TRBD2
j_call: TRBJ2-1
cdr3_nt: TGCGCCAGCAGCCAACTAGCGGGGGCCGCCAATGAGCAGTTCTTC
cdr3_aa: CASSQLAGAANEQFF

clone_size: NA
v_call: TRBV11-2
cdr3_length: 19
d_call: TRBD2
j_call: TRBJ2-1
cdr3_nt: TGTGCCAGCAGCTCCTTTTCAGGGCCTGTAGCGGGGGGGTACAATGAGCAGTTCTTC
cdr3_aa: CASSSFSGPVAGGYNEQFF

clone_size: NA
v_call: TRBV6-1
cdr3_length: 12
d_call: NA
j_call: TRBJ2-1
cdr3_nt: TGTGCCAGCAGAAACGGGGTAAATGAGCAGTTCTTC
cdr3_aa: CASRNGVNEQFF

clone_size: few
v_call: TRBV19
cdr3_length: 14
d_call: NA
j_call: TRBJ1-2
cdr3_nt: TGTGCCAGTAGTATAGGATACAGTTCCTATGGCTACACCTTC
cdr3_aa: CASSIGYSSYGYTF

clone_size: once
v_call: TRBV14
cdr3_length: 16
d_call: NA
j_call: TRBJ1-6
cdr3_nt: TGTGCCAGCAGCCAAGAGGGGACAAGTTCAAATTCACCCCTCCACTTT
cdr3_aa: CASSQEGTSSNSPLHF

clone_size: NA
v_call: TRBV29-1
cdr3_length: 13
d_call: NA
j_call: TRBJ1-1
cdr3_nt: TGCAGCGTTGAGAGGGCAGGGCGATATCAAGCTTTCTTT
cdr3_aa: CSVERAGRYQAFF

clone_size: NA
v_call: TRBV29-1
cdr3_length: 12
d_call: NA
j_call: TRBJ1-1
cdr3_nt: TGCAGCGTTGCCAAGGGGAGCACTGAAGCTTTCTTT
cdr3_aa: CSVAKGSTEAFF

clone_size: NA
v_call: TRBV7-9
cdr3_length: 13
d_call: NA
j_call: TRBJ2-7
cdr3_nt: TGTGCCAGCAGCACGGGGACATACTACGAGCAGTACTTC
cdr3_aa: CASSTGTYYEQYF

clone_size: NA
v_call: TRBV9
cdr3_length: 16
d_call: NA
j_call: TRBJ1-6
cdr3_nt: TGTGCCAGCAGCGTAGTGGAACAGGGCTATAATTCACCCCTCCACTTT
cdr3_aa: CASSVVEQGYNSPLHF

clone_size: NA
v_call: TRBV5-6
cdr3_length: 15
d_call: NA
j_call: TRBJ2-6
cdr3_nt: TGTGCCAGCAGCCCAGAGAGCTCTGGGGCCAACGTCCTGACTTTC
cdr3_aa: CASSPESSGANVLTF

clone_size: NA
v_call: TRBV6-5
cdr3_length: 15
d_call: NA
j_call: TRBJ1-6
cdr3_nt: TGTGCCACCGCAGAGGAGGGGTATTCGGGCTCACCCCTCCACTTT
cdr3_aa: CATAEEGYSGSPLHF

clone_size: few
v_call: TRBV15
cdr3_length: 13
d_call: TRBD1
j_call: TRBJ1-6
cdr3_nt: TGTGCCACCGGAACAGGGGACAATTCACCCCTCCACTTT
cdr3_aa: CATGTGDNSPLHF

clone_size: NA
v_call: TRBV4-1
cdr3_length: 18
d_call: TRBD2
j_call: TRBJ2-3
cdr3_nt: TGCGCCAGCAGCCAAGGACCGAAGCGGGGACTTAGCACAGATACGCAGTATTTT
cdr3_aa: CASSQGPKRGLSTDTQYF

clone_size: NA
v_call: TRBV5-1
cdr3_length: 15
d_call: TRBD2
j_call: TRBJ2-3
cdr3_nt: TGCGCCAGCAGCAAAGCGGGGGAGGGCACAGATACGCAGTATTTT
cdr3_aa: CASSKAGEGTDTQYF

clone_size: NA
v_call: TRBV1
cdr3_length: 14
d_call: NA
j_call: TRBJ1-5
cdr3_nt: TGCACCAGCAGCCCCAAGGGGGGCAGTCAGCCCCAGCATTTT
cdr3_aa: CTSSPKGGSQPQHF

clone_size: NA
v_call: TRBV7-9
cdr3_length: 17
d_call: NA
j_call: TRBJ2-3
cdr3_nt: TGTGCCAGCAGCTTTTTAGGGGGGGTGCCAGACACAGATACGCAGTATTTT
cdr3_aa: CASSFLGGVPDTDTQYF

clone_size: NA
v_call: TRBV6-1
cdr3_length: 13
d_call: TRBD2
j_call: TRBJ2-1
cdr3_nt: TGTGCCAGCATGTACGGGGGGGTAACCGAGCAGTTCTTC
cdr3_aa: CASMYGGVTEQFF

clone_size: once
v_call: TRBV6-1
cdr3_length: 15
d_call: NA
j_call: TRBJ2-1
cdr3_nt: TGTGCCAGCAGACCAGGGGAGGGCCCTGAAAATGAGCAGTTCTTC
cdr3_aa: CASRPGEGPENEQFF

clone_size: NA
v_call: TRBV7-9
cdr3_length: 14
d_call: NA
j_call: TRBJ2-5
cdr3_nt: TGTGCCAGCAGCTTAGTGAACAGAGAAGAGACCCAGTACTTC
cdr3_aa: CASSLVNREETQYF

clone_size: NA
v_call: TRBV7-3
cdr3_length: 16
d_call: TRBD1
j_call: TRBJ2-1
cdr3_nt: TGTGCCAGCAGCTTAACTTGGACAGGGGGCGCGGATGAGCAGTTCTTC
cdr3_aa: CASSLTWTGGADEQFF

clone_size: NA
v_call: TRBV9
cdr3_length: 12
d_call: TRBD1
j_call: TRBJ1-6
cdr3_nt: TGTGCCAGCAGCGCCGAGACAGGGGAGGTCCACTTT
cdr3_aa: CASSAETGEVHF

clone_size: NA
v_call: TRBV11-2
cdr3_length: 13
d_call: TRBD2
j_call: TRBJ2-7
cdr3_nt: TGTGCCAGCAGCGCCGGACTAGTCTACGAGCAGTACTTC
cdr3_aa: CASSAGLVYEQYF

clone_size: NA
v_call: TRBV5-1
cdr3_length: 11
d_call: NA
j_call: TRBJ1-3
cdr3_nt: TGCGCCAGCAGCGGGGGAAACACCATATATTTT
cdr3_aa: CASSGGNTIYF

clone_size: NA
v_call: TRBV7-9
cdr3_length: 19
d_call: TRBD1
j_call: TRBJ1-2
cdr3_nt: TGTGCCAGCAGCTTAATACGTTCTGACAGGGGGCGAGGGGGTCCTGGCTACACCTTC
cdr3_aa: CASSLIRSDRGRGGPGYTF

clone_size: NA
v_call: TRBV5-1
cdr3_length: 15
d_call: TRBD1
j_call: TRBJ2-1
cdr3_nt: TGCGCCAGCAGCTTCAGTCAGGGGGCCCACAACGAGCAGTTCTTC
cdr3_aa: CASSFSQGAHNEQFF

clone_size: NA
v_call: TRBV5-5
cdr3_length: 15
d_call: NA
j_call: TRBJ2-7
cdr3_nt: TGTGCCAGCAGCTTTGGGGACACTCCTGACTACGAGCAGTACTTC
cdr3_aa: CASSFGDTPDYEQYF

clone_size: NA
v_call: TRBV2
cdr3_length: 14
d_call: NA
j_call: TRBJ1-5
cdr3_nt: TGTGCCAGCAGTGAAGCGCTTCGTGTCCAGCCCCAGCATTTT
cdr3_aa: CASSEALRVQPQHF

clone_size: few
v_call: TRBV19
cdr3_length: 14
d_call: NA
j_call: TRBJ1-1
cdr3_nt: TGTGCCAGTAGTGCGGGACACACCTCCACTGAAGCTTTCTTT
cdr3_aa: CASSAGHTSTEAFF

clone_size: NA
v_call: TRBV7-2
cdr3_length: 17
d_call: NA
j_call: TRBJ1-6
cdr3_nt: TGTGCCAGCAGCTTAAATTTTGGGAGCTCCTATAATTCACCCCTCCACTTT
cdr3_aa: CASSLNFGSSYNSPLHF

clone_size: once
v_call: TRBV7-9
cdr3_length: 16
d_call: TRBD2
j_call: TRBJ2-2
cdr3_nt: TGTGCCAGCAGCTCAAGGACTAGCGGGGGCGCCGGGGAGCTGTTTTTT
cdr3_aa: CASSSRTSGGAGELFF

clone_size: NA
v_call: TRBV27
cdr3_length: 15
d_call: NA
j_call: TRBJ2-4
cdr3_nt: TGTGCCAGCAGTTTTTGGGGGGAATCCAAAAACATTCAGTACTTC
cdr3_aa: CASSFWGESKNIQYF

clone_size: NA
v_call: TRBV5-1
cdr3_length: 14
d_call: TRBD1
j_call: TRBJ1-4
cdr3_nt: TGCGCCAGCAGCTTGGGGGGACAGGATGAAAAACTGTTTTTT
cdr3_aa: CASSLGGQDEKLFF

clone_size: NA
v_call: TRBV7-9
cdr3_length: 14
d_call: TRBD2
j_call: TRBJ2-7
cdr3_nt: TGTGCCAGCAGAGTAGGCGGGGGGGATTACGAGCAGTACTTC
cdr3_aa: CASRVGGGDYEQYF

clone_size: NA
v_call: TRBV21-1
cdr3_length: 17
d_call: NA
j_call: TRBJ2-7
cdr3_nt: TGTGCCAGCAGCAAAGCCCAGGGGGCCCCCCTCTACTACGAGCAGTACTTC
cdr3_aa: CASSKAQGAPLYYEQYF

clone_size: NA
v_call: TRBV27
cdr3_length: 19
d_call: NA
j_call: TRBJ1-3
cdr3_nt: TGTGCCAGCAGTTTATTCGGCGGGGGGGCACTTCTCTGGAGGAACACCATATATTTT
cdr3_aa: CASSLFGGGALLWRNTIYF

clone_size: NA
v_call: TRBV7-9
cdr3_length: 15
d_call: NA
j_call: TRBJ1-1
cdr3_nt: TGTGCCAGCAGCTTAGAGGGACGGGTGAACACTGAAGCTTTCTTT
cdr3_aa: CASSLEGRVNTEAFF

clone_size: NA
v_call: TRBV7-9
cdr3_length: 11
d_call: NA
j_call: TRBJ2-5
cdr3_nt: TGTGCCAGCAGCCCTTTTGAGACCCAGTACTTC
cdr3_aa: CASSPFETQYF

clone_size: NA
v_call: TRBV4-2
cdr3_length: 14
d_call: NA
j_call: TRBJ2-5
cdr3_nt: TGTGCCAGCAGCCAAATAGGACTGCAAGAGACCCAGTACTTC
cdr3_aa: CASSQIGLQETQYF

clone_size: NA
v_call: TRBV7-9
cdr3_length: 15
d_call: NA
j_call: TRBJ2-7
cdr3_nt: TGTGCCAGCAGCTTAGGTCGTGGGCGCGGGGACGAGCAGTACTTC
cdr3_aa: CASSLGRGRGDEQYF

clone_size: NA
v_call: TRBV19
cdr3_length: 16
d_call: NA
j_call: TRBJ1-5
cdr3_nt: TGTGCCAGTACCTCTCTAGGCCAGGGTAGCAATCAGCCCCAGCATTTT
cdr3_aa: CASTSLGQGSNQPQHF

clone_size: NA
v_call: TRBV7-8
cdr3_length: 15
d_call: NA
j_call: TRBJ1-4
cdr3_nt: TGTGCCAGCAGCTCCTTGGGGGAGGGTAATGAAAAACTGTTTTTT
cdr3_aa: CASSSLGEGNEKLFF

clone_size: NA
v_call: TRBV7-9
cdr3_length: 14
d_call: TRBD1
j_call: TRBJ2-5
cdr3_nt: TGTGCCAGCAGCTCCTTCGACAGGGGAGAGACCCAGTACTTC
cdr3_aa: CASSSFDRGETQYF

clone_size: NA
v_call: TRBV27
cdr3_length: 14
d_call: NA
j_call: TRBJ2-2
cdr3_nt: TGTGCCAGCTTAATCCAGGGGGGCACCGGGGAGCTGTTTTTT
cdr3_aa: CASLIQGGTGELFF

clone_size: NA
v_call: TRBV7-9
cdr3_length: 15
d_call: NA
j_call: TRBJ1-4
cdr3_nt: TGTGCCAGCAGCCCCCCGGCCGCAACTAATGAAAAACTGTTTTTT
cdr3_aa: CASSPPAATNEKLFF